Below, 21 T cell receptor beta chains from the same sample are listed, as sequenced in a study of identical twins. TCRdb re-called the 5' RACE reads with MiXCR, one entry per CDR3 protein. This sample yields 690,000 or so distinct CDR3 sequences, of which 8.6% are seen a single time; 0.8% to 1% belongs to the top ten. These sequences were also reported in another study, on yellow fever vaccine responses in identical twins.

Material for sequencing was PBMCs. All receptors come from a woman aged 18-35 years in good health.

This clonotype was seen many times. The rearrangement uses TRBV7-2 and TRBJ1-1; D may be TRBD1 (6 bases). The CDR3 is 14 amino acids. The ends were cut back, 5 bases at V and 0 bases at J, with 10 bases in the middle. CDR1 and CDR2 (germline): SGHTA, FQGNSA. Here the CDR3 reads CASSLTGLNTEAFF. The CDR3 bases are TGTGCCAGCAGCCTGACAGGTCTGAACACTGAAGCTTTCTTT.

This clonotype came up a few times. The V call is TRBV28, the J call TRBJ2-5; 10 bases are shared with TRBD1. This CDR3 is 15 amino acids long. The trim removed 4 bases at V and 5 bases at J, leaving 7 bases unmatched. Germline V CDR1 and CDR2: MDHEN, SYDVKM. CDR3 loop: CASSSGQGDTETQYF. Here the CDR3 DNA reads TGTGCCAGCAGTTCAGGACAGGGGGATACGGAGACCCAGTACTTC.

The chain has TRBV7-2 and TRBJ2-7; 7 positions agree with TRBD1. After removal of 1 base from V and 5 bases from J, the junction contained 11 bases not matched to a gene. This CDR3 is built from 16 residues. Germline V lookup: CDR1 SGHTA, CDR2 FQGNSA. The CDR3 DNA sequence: TGTGCCAGCAGCTTAGGGTCCTGGCAGGGGGTAAACGAGCAGTACTTC. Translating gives CASSLGSWQGVNEQYF.

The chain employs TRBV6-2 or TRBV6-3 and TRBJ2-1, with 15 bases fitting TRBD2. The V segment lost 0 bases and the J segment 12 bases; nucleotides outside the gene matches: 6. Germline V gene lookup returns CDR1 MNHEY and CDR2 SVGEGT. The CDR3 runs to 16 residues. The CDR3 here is CASSYSGTSGGIAQFF. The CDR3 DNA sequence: TGTGCCAGCAGTTACTCGGGGACTAGCGGGGGGATAGCGCAGTTCTTC.

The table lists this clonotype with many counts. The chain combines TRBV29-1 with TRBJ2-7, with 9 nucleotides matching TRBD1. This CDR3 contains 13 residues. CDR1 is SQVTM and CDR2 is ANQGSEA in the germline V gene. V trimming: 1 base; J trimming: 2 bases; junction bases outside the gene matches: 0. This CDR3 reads CSVEGDRAYEQYF. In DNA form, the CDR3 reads TGCAGCGTTGAAGGGGACAGGGCCTACGAGCAGTACTTC.

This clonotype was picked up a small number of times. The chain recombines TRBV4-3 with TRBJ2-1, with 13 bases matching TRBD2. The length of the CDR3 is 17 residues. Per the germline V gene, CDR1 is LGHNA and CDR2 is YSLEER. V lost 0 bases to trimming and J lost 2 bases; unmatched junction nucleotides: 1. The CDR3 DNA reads TGCGCCAGCAGCCAAGAGACTAGCGGGGGGACCTACAATGAGCAGTTCTTC. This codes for CASSQETSGGTYNEQFF.

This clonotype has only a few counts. The CDR3 coding sequence is TGTGCCTGCCAGGACAGGGGAAGGGACAATGAGCAGTTCTTC. This gives the protein CACQDRGRDNEQFF. The V call is TRBV2, the J call TRBJ2-1; TRBD1 matches 9 bases. Germline values: CDR1 SNHLY, CDR2 FYNNEI. The V segment lost 11 bases and the J segment 5 bases; nucleotides outside the gene matches: 10. The length of the CDR3 is 14 residues.

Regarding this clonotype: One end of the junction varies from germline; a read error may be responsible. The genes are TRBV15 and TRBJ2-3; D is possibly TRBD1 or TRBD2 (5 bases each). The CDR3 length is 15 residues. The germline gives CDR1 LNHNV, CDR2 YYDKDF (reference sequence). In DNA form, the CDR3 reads TGTGCCACCAGCCGAAAAGGGGCTAGCACAGGTACGCAGTATTTT. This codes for CATSRKGASTGTQYF.

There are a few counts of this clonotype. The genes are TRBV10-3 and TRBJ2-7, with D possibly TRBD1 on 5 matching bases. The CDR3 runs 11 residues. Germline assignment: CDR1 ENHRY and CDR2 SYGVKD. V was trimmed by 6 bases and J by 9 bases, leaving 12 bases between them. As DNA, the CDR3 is TGTGCCATCAGCCCCGGACACGGGCAGTACTTC. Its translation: CAISPGHGQYF.

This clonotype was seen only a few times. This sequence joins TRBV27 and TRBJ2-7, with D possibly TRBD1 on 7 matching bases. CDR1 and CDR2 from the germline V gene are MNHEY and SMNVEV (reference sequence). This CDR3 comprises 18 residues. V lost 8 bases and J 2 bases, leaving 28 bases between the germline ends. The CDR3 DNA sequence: TGTGCCAGCGTATTCCACCTGGGGGTAGGAGGGGGCCCCTACGAGCAGTACTTC. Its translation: CASVFHLGVGGGPYEQYF.

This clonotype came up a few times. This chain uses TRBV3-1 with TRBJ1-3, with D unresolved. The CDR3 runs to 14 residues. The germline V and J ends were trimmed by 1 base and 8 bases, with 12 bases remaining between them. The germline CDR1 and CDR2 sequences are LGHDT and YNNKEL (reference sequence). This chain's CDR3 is CASSQGGGIDTIYF. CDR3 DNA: TGTGCCAGCAGCCAAGGGGGAGGGATTGACACCATATATTTT.

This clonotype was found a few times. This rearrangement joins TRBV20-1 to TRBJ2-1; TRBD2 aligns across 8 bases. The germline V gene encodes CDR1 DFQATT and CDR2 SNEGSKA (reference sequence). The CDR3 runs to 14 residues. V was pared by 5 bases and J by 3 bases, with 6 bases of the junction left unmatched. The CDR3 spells CSAQPGLVYNEQFF. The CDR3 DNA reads TGCAGTGCTCAACCGGGACTAGTCTACAATGAGCAGTTCTTC.

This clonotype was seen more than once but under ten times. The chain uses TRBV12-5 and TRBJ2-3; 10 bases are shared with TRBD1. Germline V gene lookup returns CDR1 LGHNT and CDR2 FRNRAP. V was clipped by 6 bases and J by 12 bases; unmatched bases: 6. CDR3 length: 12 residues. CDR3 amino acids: CASGRGQGSQYF. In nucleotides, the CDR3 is TGTGCTAGTGGGCGGGGACAGGGGTCTCAGTATTTT.

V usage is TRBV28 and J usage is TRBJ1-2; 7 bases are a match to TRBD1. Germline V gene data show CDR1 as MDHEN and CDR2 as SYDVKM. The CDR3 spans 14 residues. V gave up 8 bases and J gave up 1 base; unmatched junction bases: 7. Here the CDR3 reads CASVSRDSNYGYTF. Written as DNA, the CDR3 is TGTGCCAGCGTATCTCGGGACAGTAACTATGGCTACACCTTC.

The CDR3 protein is CASSRDRVQYF. CDR3 nucleotide sequence: TGTGCCAGCAGTCGTGACAGGGTGCAGTACTTC. The chain joins TRBV12-3 or TRBV12-4 to TRBJ2-7; 7 bases agree with TRBD1. The V gene end was trimmed by 5 bases and the J gene end by 9 bases; junction bases not matched to a gene: 4. This CDR3 contains 11 residues.

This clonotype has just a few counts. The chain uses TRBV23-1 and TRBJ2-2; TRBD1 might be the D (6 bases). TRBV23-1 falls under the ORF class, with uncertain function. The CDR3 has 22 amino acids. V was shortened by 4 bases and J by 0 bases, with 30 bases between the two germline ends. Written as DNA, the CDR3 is TGCGCCAGCAGTCCGATTAGCATGACAGGCCTCGACTGCAAATCGAACACCGGGGAGCTGTTTTTT. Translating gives CASSPISMTGLDCKSNTGELFF.

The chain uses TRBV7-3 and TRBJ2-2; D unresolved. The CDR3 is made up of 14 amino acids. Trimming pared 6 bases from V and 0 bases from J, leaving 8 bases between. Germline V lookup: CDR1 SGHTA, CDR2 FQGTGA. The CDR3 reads CASRDTANTGELFF. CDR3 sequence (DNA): TGTGCCAGCAGAGACACAGCGAACACCGGGGAGCTGTTTTTT.

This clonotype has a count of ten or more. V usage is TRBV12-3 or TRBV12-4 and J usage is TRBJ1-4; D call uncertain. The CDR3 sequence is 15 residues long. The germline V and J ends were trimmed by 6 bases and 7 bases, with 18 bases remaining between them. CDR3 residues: CASSRRAPKGEKLFF. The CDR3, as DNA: TGTGCCAGCAGCCGCCGGGCCCCAAAGGGTGAAAAACTGTTTTTT.

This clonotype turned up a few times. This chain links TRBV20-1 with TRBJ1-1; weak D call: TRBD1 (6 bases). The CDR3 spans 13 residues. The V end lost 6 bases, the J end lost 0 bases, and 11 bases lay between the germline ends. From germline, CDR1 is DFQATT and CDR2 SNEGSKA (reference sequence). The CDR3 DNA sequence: TGCAGTGCGGGGGACAACCTGAACACTGAAGCTTTCTTT. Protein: CSAGDNLNTEAFF.

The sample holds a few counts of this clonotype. CDR3 residues: CSVEQGVTYNEQFF. The DNA of the CDR3 is TGCAGCGTTGAACAGGGGGTGACCTACAATGAGCAGTTCTTC. The V gene is TRBV29-1, the J gene TRBJ2-1; TRBD1 agrees at 7 bases. The CDR3 sequence is 14 residues long. V lost 2 bases to trimming and J lost 2 bases; unmatched junction nucleotides: 3. The germline V gene encodes CDR1 SQVTM and CDR2 ANQGSEA.

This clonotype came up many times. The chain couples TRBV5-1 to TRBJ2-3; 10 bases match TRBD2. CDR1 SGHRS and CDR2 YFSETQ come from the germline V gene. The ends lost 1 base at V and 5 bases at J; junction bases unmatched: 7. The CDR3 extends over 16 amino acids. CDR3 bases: TGCGCCAGCAGCTTGAGAGGGCTAGCGGGAGTAGATACGCAGTATTTT. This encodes CASSLRGLAGVDTQYF.